This T cell receptor (beta chain) was profiled in a study of shared clonotypes between healthy human individuals. Overall study findings and caveats: Owing to a small donor count, the genetic and exposure-history diversity represented was limited.

TCRdb's table, derived via immunoSEQ multiplex PCR, lists solely in-frame clones and lacks some. This table holds some 1 million clones, about 77% found once. This CDR3 has 15 amino acids. The V gene's germline CDR1 is KGHSH and CDR2 LQKENI. The ends were cut back, 0 bases at V and 11 bases at J, with 18 bases in the middle. About this clone: Its antigen is not known.

Sequenced input: memory CD4+ T cells sorted from blood. As to subset: CD45RA-negative fraction. This clonotype originated in a man between 18 and 29 years old in good health. The chain uses TRBV18 and TRBJ2-3; D might be TRBD1 (5 bases). In DNA form, the CDR3 reads TGTGCCAGCTCACCACCGAGCCAGGGATGGTCGAAGCAGTATTTT. This sequence encodes CASSPPSQGWSKQYF.